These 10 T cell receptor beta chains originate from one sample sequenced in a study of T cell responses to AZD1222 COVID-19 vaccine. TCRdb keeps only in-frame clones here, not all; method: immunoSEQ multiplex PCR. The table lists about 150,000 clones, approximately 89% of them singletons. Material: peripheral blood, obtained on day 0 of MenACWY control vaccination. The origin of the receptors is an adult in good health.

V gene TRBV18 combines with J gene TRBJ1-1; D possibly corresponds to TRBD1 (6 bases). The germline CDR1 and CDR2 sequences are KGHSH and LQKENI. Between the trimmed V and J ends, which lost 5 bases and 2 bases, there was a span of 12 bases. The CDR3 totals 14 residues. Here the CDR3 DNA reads TGTGCCAGCTCATTCGCGGGACAAAACACTGAAGCTTTCTTT. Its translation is CASSFAGQNTEAFF. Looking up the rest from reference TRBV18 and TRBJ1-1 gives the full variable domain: NAGVMQNPRHLVRRRGQEARLRCSPMKGHSHVYWYRQLPEEGLKFMVYLQKENIIDESGMPKERFSAEFPKEGPSILRIQQVVRGDSAAYFCASSFAGQNTEAFFGQGTRLTVV.

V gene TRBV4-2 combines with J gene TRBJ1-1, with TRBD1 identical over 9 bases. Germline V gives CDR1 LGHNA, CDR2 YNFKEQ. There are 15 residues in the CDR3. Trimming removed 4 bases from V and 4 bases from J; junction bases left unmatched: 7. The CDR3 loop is CASSRITGGITEAFF. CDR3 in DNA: TGTGCCAGCAGCCGGATCACAGGGGGCATCACTGAAGCTTTCTTT.

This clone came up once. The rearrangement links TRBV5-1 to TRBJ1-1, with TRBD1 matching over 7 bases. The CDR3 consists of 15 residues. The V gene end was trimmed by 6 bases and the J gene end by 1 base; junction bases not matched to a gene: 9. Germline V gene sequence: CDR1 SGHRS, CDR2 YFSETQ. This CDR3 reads CASTPRGEGNTEAFF. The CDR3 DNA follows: TGCGCCAGCACCCCCAGGGGGGAGGGGAACACTGAAGCTTTCTTT.

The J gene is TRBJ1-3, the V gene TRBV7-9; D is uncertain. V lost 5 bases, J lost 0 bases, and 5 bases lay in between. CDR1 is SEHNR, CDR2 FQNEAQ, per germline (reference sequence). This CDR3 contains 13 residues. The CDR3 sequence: CASSIISGNTIYF. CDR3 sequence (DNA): TGTGCCAGCAGCATTATCTCTGGAAACACCATATATTTT. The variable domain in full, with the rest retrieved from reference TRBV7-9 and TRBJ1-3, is DTGVSQNPRHKITKRGQNVTFRCDPISEHNRLYWYRQTLGQGPEFLTYFQNEAQLEKSRLLSDRFSAERPKGSFSTLEIQRTEQGDSAMYLCASSIISGNTIYFGEGSWLTVV.

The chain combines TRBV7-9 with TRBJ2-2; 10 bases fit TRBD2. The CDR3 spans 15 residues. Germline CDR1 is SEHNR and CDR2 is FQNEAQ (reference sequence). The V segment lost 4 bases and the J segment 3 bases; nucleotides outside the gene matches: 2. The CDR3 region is CASSSGLADTGELFF. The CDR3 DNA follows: TGTGCCAGCAGCTCCGGACTAGCGGACACCGGGGAGCTGTTTTTT. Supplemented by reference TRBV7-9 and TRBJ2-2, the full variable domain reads DTGVSQNPRHKITKRGQNVTFRCDPISEHNRLYWYRQTLGQGPEFLTYFQNEAQLEKSRLLSDRFSAERPKGSFSTLEIQRTEQGDSAMYLCASSSGLADTGELFFGEGSRLTVL.

CDR3 sequence reads: CASSFEQGYYEQYF. The DNA of the CDR3 is TGCGCCAGCAGCTTTGAACAGGGTTACTACGAGCAGTACTTC. This sequence joins TRBV5-1 and TRBJ2-7; TRBD1 might be the D (6 bases). The V gene's germline CDR1 is SGHRS and CDR2 YFSETQ. Trimming cost V 2 bases and J 3 bases, with 12 bases left between them. The CDR3 totals 14 residues.

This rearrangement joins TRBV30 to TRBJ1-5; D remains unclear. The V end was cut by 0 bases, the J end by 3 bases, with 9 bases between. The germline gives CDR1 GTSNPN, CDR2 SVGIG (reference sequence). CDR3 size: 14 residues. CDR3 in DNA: TGTGCCTGGAGTGTAACCGGGATCAATCAGCCCCAGCATTTT. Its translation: CAWSVTGINQPQHF.

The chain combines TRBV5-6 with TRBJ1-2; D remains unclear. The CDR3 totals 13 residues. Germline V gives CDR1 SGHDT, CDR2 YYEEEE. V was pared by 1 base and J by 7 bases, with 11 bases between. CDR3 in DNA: TGTGCCAGCAGCTTGAAAGGCAGCAGTGGCTACACCTTC. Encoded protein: CASSLKGSSGYTF.

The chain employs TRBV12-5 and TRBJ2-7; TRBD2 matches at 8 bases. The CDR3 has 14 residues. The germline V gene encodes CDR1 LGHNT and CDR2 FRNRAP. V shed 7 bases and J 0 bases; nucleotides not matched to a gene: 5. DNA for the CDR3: TGTGCTAGTGCCCGTAGCGGGGCCTCCTACGAGCAGTACTTC. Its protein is CASARSGASYEQYF.

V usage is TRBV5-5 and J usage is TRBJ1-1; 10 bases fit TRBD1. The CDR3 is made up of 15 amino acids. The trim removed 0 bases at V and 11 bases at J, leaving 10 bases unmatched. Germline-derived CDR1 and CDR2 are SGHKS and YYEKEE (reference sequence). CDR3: CASSLAGGTGVLAFF. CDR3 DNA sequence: TGTGCCAGCAGCTTGGCCGGGGGGACAGGGGTTTTGGCTTTCTTT.